The rows below give T cell receptor beta chains drawn from one sample of a study of regulatory T cells. The method was immunoSEQ multiplex PCR; TCRdb's version includes in-frame clones alone and lacks a portion of them. The sample consists of approximately 29,000 clones, nearly 95% of them appearing once. What was sequenced was conventional CD4+ T cells sorted from blood. These receptors were obtained from a child aged 2 to 15 with CD3G deficiency. Each CDR3 is given with its conserved first and last residue. The D gene is left open where the match is weak. Size tells how often a clone was seen (once, few, many) or the class of an expanded clone, and some rows leave it out.

j_call clone_size d_call v_call cdr3_length cdr3_aa cdr3_nt
TRBJ2-7 NA TRBD1 TRBV7-9 15 CASSLGQGGHYEQYF TGTGCCAGCAGCTTAGGACAGGGGGGGCACTACGAGCAGTACTTC
TRBJ2-5 NA NA TRBV6-6 13 CASARGQTETQYF TGTGCCAGCGCCAGAGGACAGACGGAGACCCAGTACTTC
TRBJ2-7 NA TRBD2 TRBV28 16 CASSRRLAGGPYEQYF TGTGCCAGCAGTCGCCGACTAGCGGGAGGGCCTTACGAGCAGTACTTC
TRBJ2-7 NA NA TRBV28 13 CASSLRRAGEQYF TGTGCCAGCAGTTTACGCAGGGCGGGGGAGCAGTACTTC
TRBJ1-2 once TRBD1 TRBV5-1 15 CASRATGTGAYGYTF TGCGCCAGCAGAGCCACCGGGACAGGAGCCTATGGCTACACCTTC
TRBJ1-1 NA NA TRBV7-8 13 CASSLSLSAEAFF TGTGCCAGCAGCTTATCCCTATCAGCTGAAGCTTTCTTT
TRBJ1-1 NA NA TRBV28 13 CASSLSGRPEAFF TGTGCCAGCAGTTTATCTGGGAGGCCTGAAGCTTTCTTT
TRBJ1-2 NA NA TRBV28 14 CATEGSPPYYGYTF TGTGCCACGGAAGGTAGCCCACCTTACTATGGCTACACCTTC
TRBJ1-2 once NA TRBV5-1 13 CASSTDGLDGYTF TGCGCCAGCAGTACGGACGGCCTGGATGGCTACACCTTC
TRBJ2-5 NA TRBD1 TRBV28 14 CASSRTGRGETQYF TGTGCCAGCAGTAGGACAGGTCGAGGAGAGACCCAGTACTTC
TRBJ2-2 once TRBD1 TRBV10-3 14 CASQGGPHTGELFF TGTGCCAGCCAAGGGGGCCCCCACACCGGGGAGCTGTTTTTT
TRBJ2-7 NA TRBD1 TRBV28 14 CASSYSDRNYEQYF TGTGCCAGCAGTTATTCGGACAGGAACTACGAGCAGTACTTC
TRBJ2-3 NA NA TRBV5-1 15 CASSLGRVNTDTQYF TGCGCCAGCAGCTTGGGCAGGGTGAACACAGATACGCAGTATTTT
TRBJ2-2 NA NA TRBV28 15 CASKPGRRYTGELFF TGTGCCAGCAAGCCGGGACGAAGGTACACCGGGGAGCTGTTTTTT
TRBJ1-3 NA NA TRBV7-9 14 CASSFLGPGNTIYF TGTGCCAGCAGCTTTCTGGGGCCCGGAAACACCATATATTTT
TRBJ2-1 NA TRBD1 TRBV11-3 15 CASSSSGQGNNEQFF TGTGCCAGCAGCTCGTCGGGACAGGGTAACAATGAGCAGTTCTTC
TRBJ2-7 few NA TRBV28 15 CASSLTGPLAYEQYF TGTGCCAGCAGTTTAACCGGGCCGTTGGCCTACGAGCAGTACTTC
TRBJ1-2 NA NA TRBV6-1 16 CASSASTGLINEGYTF TGTGCCAGCAGTGCCTCTACAGGCTTGATAAATGAAGGCTACACCTTC
TRBJ2-3 NA NA TRBV6-1 15 CASSVLAASTDTQYF TGTGCCAGCAGTGTATTGGCAGCTAGCACAGATACGCAGTATTTT
TRBJ2-5 NA NA TRBV7-9 13 CASSLKGGETQYF TGTGCCAGCAGCCTAAAGGGGGGAGAGACCCAGTACTTC
TRBJ1-2 NA NA TRBV6-1 11 CASSFNYGYTF TGTGCCAGCAGCTTTAACTATGGCTACACCTTC
TRBJ2-2 NA NA TRBV5-1 13 CASSPMTTGELFF TGCGCCAGCAGCCCTATGACTACCGGGGAGCTGTTTTTT
TRBJ1-2 NA NA TRBV6-1 14 CASSERGGPYGYTF TGTGCCAGCAGTGAAAGAGGGGGTCCCTATGGCTACACCTTC
TRBJ2-5 NA TRBD2 TRBV28 15 CASSTRTSGRWTQYF TGTGCCAGCAGCACGAGGACTAGCGGGAGGTGGACCCAGTACTTC
TRBJ2-7 NA TRBD2 TRBV6-1 14 CASSEAGGQYEQYF TGTGCCAGCAGTGAAGCGGGAGGGCAGTACGAGCAGTACTTC
TRBJ2-5 NA NA TRBV7-2 16 CASSHRAGSEGETQYF TGTGCCAGCAGCCACAGGGCCGGGTCGGAGGGGGAGACCCAGTACTTC
TRBJ2-3 NA NA TRBV19 15 CASSSGWGGPDTQYF TGTGCCAGTAGTTCCGGCTGGGGTGGTCCAGATACGCAGTATTTT
TRBJ1-1 NA NA TRBV19 13 CASSEGMNTEAFF TGTGCCAGTAGCGAGGGGATGAACACTGAAGCTTTCTTT
TRBJ2-1 once NA TRBV21-1 15 CASSKIGGGEAEQFF TGTGCCAGCAGCAAGATTGGAGGGGGCGAGGCTGAGCAGTTCTTC
TRBJ2-5 NA TRBD1 TRBV12-5 15 CASGSYRDSQETQYF TGTGCTAGTGGCTCTTATCGGGACAGCCAAGAGACCCAGTACTTC
TRBJ2-7 NA TRBD1 TRBV11-2 15 CASSLGTGPWYEQYF TGTGCCAGCAGCTTAGGGACAGGGCCGTGGTACGAGCAGTACTTC
TRBJ2-1 NA TRBD2 TRBV5-1 14 CASSSKNSGAEQFF TGCGCCAGCAGCAGCAAGAATAGCGGGGCAGAGCAGTTCTTC
TRBJ1-2 NA TRBD1 TRBV7-9 14 CASSSRQGGGGYTF TGTGCCAGCAGCTCCCGACAGGGCGGGGGCGGCTACACCTTC
TRBJ1-1 NA NA TRBV27 13 CASSLSRNTEAFF TGTGCCAGCAGCCTCAGCAGGAACACTGAAGCTTTCTTT
TRBJ1-2 NA NA TRBV28 14 CASSLGGANYGYTF TGTGCCAGCAGTTTGGGAGGAGCTAACTATGGCTACACCTTC
TRBJ2-7 NA TRBD1 TRBV6-6 15 CASSQGQIFLYEQYF TGTGCCAGCAGCCAGGGACAGATCTTCCTCTACGAGCAGTACTTC
TRBJ1-2 once NA TRBV28 14 CASSLGGALYGYTF TGTGCCAGCAGTTTAGGAGGGGCCCTCTATGGCTACACCTTC
TRBJ2-7 NA NA TRBV5-1 13 CASSDGTSYEQYF TGCGCCAGCAGCGACGGGACCTCCTACGAGCAGTACTTC
TRBJ2-7 NA TRBD2 TRBV28 17 CASSSLSGRPGSNEQYF TGTGCCAGCAGTTCTTTAAGCGGGAGGCCAGGGTCCAACGAGCAGTACTTC
TRBJ2-3 NA TRBD2 TRBV5-1 15 CASSGGLAGGDTQYF TGCGCCAGCAGCGGCGGACTAGCGGGAGGAGATACGCAGTATTTT
TRBJ1-1 NA NA TRBV6-1 13 CASSETGREEAFF TGTGCCAGCAGTGAAACTGGCAGGGAGGAAGCTTTCTTT
TRBJ2-3 NA NA TRBV7-9 15 CASSTRFGSTDTQYF TGTGCCAGCAGCACACGCTTCGGGTCCACAGATACGCAGTATTTT
TRBJ1-5 NA NA TRBV28 16 CASSPWVGKFNQPQHF TGTGCCAGCAGCCCCTGGGTCGGGAAATTTAACCAGCCCCAGCATTTT
TRBJ2-2 NA TRBD1 TRBV25-1 16 CASPLRGTGGTGELFF TGTGCCAGCCCCTTGAGGGGGACAGGAGGGACCGGGGAGCTGTTTTTT
TRBJ2-2 NA NA TRBV11-3 13 CASSPAPAGELFF TGTGCCAGCAGCCCCGCCCCCGCCGGGGAGCTGTTTTTT
TRBJ2-2 NA NA TRBV19 15 CASSIGRVFTGELFF TGTGCCAGTAGTATAGGGAGGGTCTTCACCGGGGAGCTGTTTTTT
TRBJ1-2 NA NA TRBV28 13 CASSPFAGYGYTF TGTGCCAGCAGTCCTTTCGCGGGCTATGGCTACACCTTC
TRBJ1-2 once NA TRBV28 15 CASSGGGRKGYGYTF TGTGCCAGCAGTGGCGGGGGGCGGAAGGGCTATGGCTACACCTTC
TRBJ2-1 once TRBD2 TRBV19 15 CASSLTSGRGNEQFF TGTGCCAGTAGTTTGACTAGCGGGAGGGGGAATGAGCAGTTCTTC